Detailed here is one TCR beta chain. This sample was included in a study of T cell changes during pregnancy in multiple sclerosis. Sequencing used immunoSEQ multiplex PCR; TCRdb keeps in-frame clones, though not all of them. The data contain under 40,000 clones, 90% to 95% of them singletons. V shed 6 bases and J 1 base; nucleotides not matched to a gene: 3. Germline V CDR1 and CDR2: MRHNA, SNTAGT. The CDR3 length is 15 residues. The chain uses TRBV6-4 and TRBJ2-2; TRBD2 matches at 9 bases. This TCR was sampled from a female donor with multiple sclerosis, enrolled in a pregnancy study. Material: CD4+ T cells from peripheral blood mononuclear cells, obtained in the second trimester of pregnancy. The CDR3 spells CASRAGGKNTGELFF. The CDR3 nucleotides are TGTGCCAGCAGAGCGGGAGGAAAGAACACCGGGGAGCTGTTTTTT.